This T cell receptor (beta chain) was obtained from a study of blood T cell repertoires in COVID-19. The wider study: Samples came from the United States, Italy and Spain, spanning acute and convalescent COVID-19. T cells, B-cell-depleted T cells, or PBMCs provided the cDNA or gDNA that served as material.

Per the original data handling: Estimates of nucleated cell counts were drawn from the amplification of reference gene primers. This table comes from immunoSEQ multiplex PCR, and its TCRdb copy is limited to in-frame clones, with some not included. D and trimming were read from the DNA, whereas the V and J calls and clone size are those reported in that table. The profile shows about 83,000 clones, roughly 76% of them singletons. The CDR3 contains 15 residues. Per germline, CDR1 LNHDA and CDR2 SQIVND (reference sequence). As regards this clone: At one of its ends the junction is not consistent with the germline gene, which may arise from a read error.

The sequenced material came from peripheral blood. This chain uses TRBV19 with TRBJ2-7; D possibly corresponds to TRBD2 (6 bases). The clonotype comes from a woman older than 75 with active or convalescent COVID-19. CDR3 DNA sequence: TGTGTCAGTAGTCGAGGCGGGGTGTTCTCCTACGAGCAGTACTTC. Protein: CVSSRGGVFSYEQYF.